The 30 T cell receptor beta chains in this list originate from one sample, sequenced in a study of cytomegalovirus exposure and HLA in healthy donors. This PCR relied on a set of 60 Vbeta primers and 13 Jbeta primers. Using immunoSEQ multiplex PCR, the repertoire was profiled, and TCRdb retains in-frame clones only, with some absent. The sample holds some 160,000 clones, more than 75% seen once. Sequencing was performed on PBMCs. The receptors stem from a man aged 25 to 40 in good health and CMV-seropositive.

The gene calls are TRBV7-9 and TRBJ2-2; the match to TRBD1 covers 8 bases. J was trimmed by 0 bases and V by 5 bases; bases with no gene match: 2. Germline-derived CDR1 and CDR2 are SEHNR and FQNEAQ (reference sequence). This CDR3 region has 15 residues. CDR3 sequence reads: CASSRTGSNTGELFF. The DNA of the CDR3 is TGTGCCAGCAGCCGGACAGGGTCGAACACCGGGGAGCTGTTTTTT. The entire variable domain, with the rest obtained from reference TRBV7-9 and TRBJ2-2, is as follows: DTGVSQNPRHKITKRGQNVTFRCDPISEHNRLYWYRQTLGQGPEFLTYFQNEAQLEKSRLLSDRFSAERPKGSFSTLEIQRTEQGDSAMYLCASSRTGSNTGELFFGEGSRLTVL.

The chain has TRBV19 and TRBJ2-6; D remains unclear. The V end lost 8 bases, the J end lost 0 bases, and 14 bases lay between the germline ends. This CDR3 contains 16 residues. Per the germline V gene, CDR1 is LNHDA and CDR2 is SQIVND (reference sequence). The CDR3 reads CASSIVPNSGANVLTF. The CDR3 DNA reads TGTGCCAGTTCAATAGTCCCTAACTCTGGGGCCAACGTCCTGACTTTC.

This clone was seen more than once but under ten times. The chain has TRBV6-5 and TRBJ1-1; the D gene is possibly TRBD1 (6 bases). This CDR3 comprises 12 residues. V was shortened by 7 bases and J by 9 bases, with 15 bases between the two germline ends. Germline CDR1 and CDR2: MNHEY and SVGAGI. The CDR3 bases are TGTGCCAGCACTGACAGGAGAAACCAAGCTTTCTTT. The encoded protein is CASTDRRNQAFF.

This chain uses TRBV15 with TRBJ1-3, with a tentative D call TRBD1 (6 bases). The CDR3 has 15 residues. Germline CDR1 and CDR2: LNHNV and YYDKDF (reference sequence). Trimming cost V 3 bases and J 1 base, with 10 bases left between them. The CDR3, as DNA: TGTGCCACCAGCAGGGACAGCTTATCTGGAAACACCATATATTTT. Translating it yields CATSRDSLSGNTIYF.

This rearrangement joins TRBV5-1 to TRBJ1-2, with D maybe TRBD1 (5 bases). The germline V and J ends were trimmed by 0 bases and 4 bases, with 13 bases remaining between them. Germline V lookup: CDR1 SGHRS, CDR2 YFSETQ. The length of the CDR3 is 15 residues. The CDR3: CASSLGGQGGYGYTF. CDR3 DNA: TGCGCCAGCAGCTTGGGCGGGCAGGGAGGCTATGGCTACACCTTC.

The chain employs TRBV10-3 and TRBJ2-7; TRBD1 might be the D (6 bases). Between the trimmed V and J ends, which lost 10 bases and 2 bases, there was a span of 12 bases. Germline CDR1 reads ENHRY; CDR2 reads SYGVKD. This CDR3 contains 12 residues. The CDR3 sequence: CANADRAYEQYF. For the CDR3, the DNA is TGTGCCAACGCGGACAGAGCCTACGAGCAGTACTTC.

This clone was seen a handful of times. In DNA form, the CDR3 reads TGTGCCAGCAGCTCCTTAGGGGTCTCCTACGAGCAGTACTTC. Translated, it gives CASSSLGVSYEQYF. The rearrangement links TRBV5-6 to TRBJ2-7, with a possible D match to TRBD1 (5 bases). V was cut by 3 bases and J by 0 bases, with 10 bases left in between. The CDR3 is made up of 14 amino acids. Germline V lookup: CDR1 SGHDT, CDR2 YYEEEE. Full variable domain (remainder filled in from reference TRBV5-6 and TRBJ2-7): DAGVTQSPTHLIKTRGQQVTLRCSPKSGHDTVSWYQQALGQGPQFIFQYYEEEERQRGNFPDRFSGHQFPNYSSELNVNALLLGDSALYLCASSSLGVSYEQYFGPGTRLTVT.

The chain has TRBV7-2 and TRBJ1-2, with D tentatively TRBD1 (5 bases). The CDR3 extends over 13 amino acids. Germline V CDR1 and CDR2: SGHTA, FQGNSA. V lost 1 base and J lost 8, with 11 bases in between. CDR3 sequence (DNA): TGTGCCAGCAGCTTAGTGGGGGGACGAGGCTACACCTTC. This translates into CASSLVGGRGYTF.

The chain couples TRBV7-2 to TRBJ2-5; TRBD1 might be the D (5 bases). The CDR3 length is 12 residues. Trimming removed 1 base from V and 5 bases from J, with 5 bases in between. CDR1 and CDR2 from the germline V gene are SGHTA and FQGNSA. The CDR3 DNA reads TGTGCCAGCAGCTTAGACAGGGAGACCCAGTACTTC. Protein product: CASSLDRETQYF.

The V call is TRBV6-8, the J call TRBJ1-2; TRBD1 matches 9 bases. Germline V lookup: CDR1 MNHGY, CDR2 SAAAGT. This CDR3 comprises 15 residues. Trimming removed 8 bases from V and 1 base from J; junction bases left unmatched: 8. CDR3 nucleotides: TGTGCCAGCGCGGAAAAGGGACAGGGTAACTATGGCTACACCTTC. This gives the protein CASAEKGQGNYGYTF.

The chain carries TRBV5-1 and TRBJ2-3; 10 bases are shared with TRBD2. The CDR3 has 16 residues. Germline CDR1 reads SGHRS; CDR2 reads YFSETQ. J gave up 4 bases and V 0 bases, and 5 bases lay outside the gene matches. The CDR3 coding sequence is TGCGCCAGCAGCTTGGGAGCGGGAGGGGACCCAGATACGCAGTATTTT. Residues: CASSLGAGGDPDTQYF.

The rearrangement joins TRBV4-2 to TRBJ2-1, with 11 bases matching TRBD1. Per germline, CDR1 LGHNA and CDR2 YNFKEQ. V lost 1 base and J lost 8; bases outside the gene matches: 1. The CDR3 runs to 14 residues. The CDR3, as DNA: TGTGCCAGCAGCCAAGGGGACAGGGGGTATGAGCAGTTCTTC. It specifies CASSQGDRGYEQFF.

This clone was seen only a few times. V usage is TRBV6-5 and J usage is TRBJ1-1, with D perhaps TRBD1 (6 bases). The CDR3 is 13 residues long. Per germline, CDR1 MNHEY and CDR2 SVGAGI. Deletions cut 8 bases from V and 5 bases from J, with 15 bases between. CDR3 coding DNA: TGTGCCAGCTACAGGGAGTATGGGACTGAAGCTTTCTTT. This translates into CASYREYGTEAFF.

The rearrangement uses TRBV7-2 and TRBJ2-3; perhaps TRBD1 as D (5 bases). V dropped 5 bases and J dropped 4 bases, with 13 bases sitting between them. This CDR3 is 14 amino acids long. Germline lookup yields CDR1 SGHTA and CDR2 FQGNSA. The CDR3 sequence is CASSLRQRSDTQYF. The CDR3 DNA follows: TGTGCCAGCAGCCTCCGACAGAGGTCAGATACGCAGTATTTT.

V gene TRBV29-1 combines with J gene TRBJ2-1, with 10 bases lining up with TRBD2. Trimming took 8 bases from V and 9 from J; bases not matched to a gene: 4. This CDR3 has 11 residues. Looked up from germline, CDR1 is SQVTM and CDR2 is ANQGSEA. The CDR3 here is CSIGTSVEQFF. DNA for the CDR3: TGCAGCATCGGGACTAGCGTTGAGCAGTTCTTC.

The chain has TRBV7-8 and TRBJ2-7, with 9 nucleotides matching TRBD1. The CDR3 spans 16 residues. CDR1 is SGHVS and CDR2 is FQNEAQ in the germline V gene. V shed 3 bases, J shed 2 bases, and the junction held 8 bases outside the gene matches. CDR3: CASSLAAGTGTYEQYF. CDR3 nucleotides: TGTGCCAGCAGCTTGGCAGCCGGGACAGGGACCTACGAGCAGTACTTC.

The chain carries TRBV5-4 and TRBJ2-2, with D unresolved. Between the trimmed V and J ends, which lost 3 bases and 0 bases, there was a span of 6 bases. The CDR3 totals 14 residues. Germline assignment: CDR1 SGHNT and CDR2 YYREEE (reference sequence). CDR3 residues: CASSYTPNTGELFF. CDR3 nucleotide sequence: TGTGCCAGCAGCTATACACCGAACACCGGGGAGCTGTTTTTT.

V usage is TRBV5-4 and J usage is TRBJ1-1; D might be TRBD1 (5 bases). The CDR3 has 14 amino acids. V lost 0 bases and J 3 bases, leaving 9 bases between the germline ends. Germline assignment: CDR1 SGHNT and CDR2 YYREEE (reference sequence). Here the CDR3 DNA reads TGTGCCAGCAGCTTGGCGGGGGGTGACACTGAAGCTTTCTTT. Its protein product is CASSLAGGDTEAFF.

V and J are TRBV4-3 and TRBJ2-3, with D perhaps TRBD1 (5 bases). The CDR3 has 17 residues. Germline assignment: CDR1 LGHNA and CDR2 YSLEER. Trimming left V 1 base short and J 2 bases short, with 16 bases between. The CDR3 DNA follows: TGCGCCAGCAGCCAAGCCCCAGGGATAGGCCCCACAGATACGCAGTATTTT. It specifies CASSQAPGIGPTDTQYF.

This chain links TRBV7-9 with TRBJ2-3, with a weak D call TRBD1 (6 bases). V dropped 1 base and J dropped 4 bases, with 15 bases sitting between them. This CDR3 is built from 16 residues. Per the germline V gene, CDR1 is SEHNR and CDR2 is FQNEAQ (reference sequence). For the CDR3, the DNA is TGTGCCAGCAGCTTAGGGTCAGGGGAGACGGCAGATACGCAGTATTTT. Protein sequence: CASSLGSGETADTQYF.

This chain links TRBV11-3 with TRBJ2-1; 7 bases map to TRBD2. Trimming cost V 1 base and J 10 bases; bases outside gene matches: 7. The CDR3 covers 14 residues. Germline CDR1 reads SGHNT; CDR2 reads YENEEA. CDR3 protein: CASSLVLASGEQFF. The CDR3 DNA sequence: TGTGCCAGCAGCTTAGTCCTAGCTAGCGGCGAGCAGTTCTTC.

This chain links TRBV18 with TRBJ2-7; 8 positions agree with TRBD1. This CDR3 spans 12 amino acids. Germline values: CDR1 KGHSH, CDR2 LQKENI. V dropped 5 bases and J dropped 6; count of bases not matched to a gene: 3. This chain's CDR3 is CASSAGTGEQYF. DNA for the CDR3: TGTGCCAGCTCAGCCGGGACAGGCGAGCAGTACTTC.

This chain uses TRBV10-3 with TRBJ2-4, with a possible D match to TRBD2 (6 bases). Germline V gene lookup returns CDR1 ENHRY and CDR2 SYGVKD. The ends were cut back, 4 bases at V and 1 base at J, with 14 bases in the middle. This CDR3 contains 16 residues. For the CDR3, the DNA is TGTGCCATCAGTGGCGGGAAGGGAACGGCCAAAAACATTCAGTACTTC. Its translation is CAISGGKGTAKNIQYF.

The V call is TRBV5-5, the J call TRBJ2-2; maybe TRBD1 (6 bases). The germline V gene has CDR1 SGHKS and CDR2 YYEKEE (reference sequence). Trimming stripped 4 bases from V and 2 bases from J, with 21 bases between. The CDR3 is made up of 18 amino acids. The CDR3 reads CASSRQGSRQANTGELFF. For the CDR3, the DNA is TGTGCCAGCAGCAGGCAGGGGAGTCGCCAAGCTAACACCGGGGAGCTGTTTTTT.

In DNA form, the CDR3 reads TGTGCCAGCAGCAAACAGGGGAACACTGAAGCTTTCTTT. Its protein product is CASSKQGNTEAFF. The V gene is TRBV7-3, the J gene TRBJ1-1, with D perhaps matching TRBD1 (6 bases). The CDR3 has 13 amino acids. Trimming shortened V by 5 bases and J by 1 base, and 8 bases separated the two germline ends. Germline V gives CDR1 SGHTA, CDR2 FQGTGA.

J is TRBJ2-2 and V is TRBV5-4, with 11 bases matching TRBD2. Germline V gene sequence: CDR1 SGHNT, CDR2 YYREEE (reference sequence). This CDR3 spans 15 amino acids. The J segment lost 5 bases and the V segment lost 4 bases, leaving 4 bases of the junction unmatched. The chain's CDR3 is CASSELAGATGELFF. For the CDR3, the DNA is TGTGCCAGCAGCGAACTAGCGGGAGCTACCGGGGAGCTGTTTTTT.

The chain is built from TRBV25-1 and TRBJ1-4; D is possibly TRBD1 (5 bases). Germline V gene data show CDR1 as MGHDK and CDR2 as SYGVNS. The CDR3 has 14 residues. Trimming removed 0 bases at V and 11 bases at J, with 13 bases between. The CDR3 here is CASSEYGGVGKLFF. CDR3 coding DNA: TGTGCCAGCAGTGAATACGGGGGTGTGGGGAAACTGTTTTTT.

The rearrangement uses TRBV7-9 and TRBJ1-4; no clear D gene. This CDR3 spans 13 amino acids. The V gene lost 7 bases and the J gene lost 7 bases, with 13 bases spanning the gap. Germline CDR1 reads SEHNR; CDR2 reads FQNEAQ (reference sequence). CDR3 amino acids: CASKGGQIEKLFF. The CDR3 DNA reads TGTGCCAGCAAAGGAGGGCAAATTGAAAAACTGTTTTTT.

The rearrangement uses TRBV30 and TRBJ1-2, with D perhaps matching TRBD1 (5 bases). V shed 3 bases and J shed 2 bases, with 19 bases lying between them. Germline V gives CDR1 GTSNPN, CDR2 SVGIG (reference sequence). The CDR3 has 16 residues. The CDR3 region is CAWRGGVGPTNYGYTF. CDR3 nucleotide sequence: TGTGCCTGGAGGGGGGGGGTGGGGCCAACCAACTATGGCTACACCTTC.

The chain is built from TRBV4-1 and TRBJ2-1, with 8 bases lining up with TRBD1. CDR3 length equals 14 residues. Germline CDR1 is MGHRA and CDR2 is YSYEKL. V was clipped by 1 base and J by 6 bases; unmatched bases: 2. This CDR3 reads CASSQGTGSNEQFF. The CDR3 nucleotides read TGCGCCAGCAGCCAAGGGACAGGGTCCAATGAGCAGTTCTTC.